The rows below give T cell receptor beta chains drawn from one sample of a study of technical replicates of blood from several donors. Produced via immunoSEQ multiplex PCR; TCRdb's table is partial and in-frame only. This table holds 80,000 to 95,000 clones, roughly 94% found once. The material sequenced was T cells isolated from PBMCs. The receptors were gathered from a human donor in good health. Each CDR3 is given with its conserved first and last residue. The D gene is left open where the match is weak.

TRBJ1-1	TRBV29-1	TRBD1	CSVAGTGVTEAFF
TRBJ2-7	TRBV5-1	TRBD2	CASSQGLADEQYF
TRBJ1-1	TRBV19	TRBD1	CASSTDRGTEAFF
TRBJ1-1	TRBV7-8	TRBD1	CASSSSTTGVTTEAFF
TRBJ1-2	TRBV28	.	CASSGNYGYTF
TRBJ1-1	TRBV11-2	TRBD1	CASSSAGQTNTEAFF
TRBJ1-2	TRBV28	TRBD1	CASSLDRDTYGYTF
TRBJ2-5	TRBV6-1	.	CANLEAGGYQETQYF
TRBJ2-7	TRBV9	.	CASSVDRSYEQYF
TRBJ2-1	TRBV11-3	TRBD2	CASSPRLAGGNEQFF
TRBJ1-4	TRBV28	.	CASSDYLATNEKLFF
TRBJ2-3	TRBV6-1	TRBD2	CASRTSGRPDTQYF
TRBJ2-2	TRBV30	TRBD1	CAWSRWEGTGDTGELFF
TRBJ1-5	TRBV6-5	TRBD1	CASAPGQTYQPQHF
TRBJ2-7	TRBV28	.	CASWGGNSYEQYF
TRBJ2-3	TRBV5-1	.	CASSIRAGGGGTRTDTQYF
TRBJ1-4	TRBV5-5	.	CASSLVSGEKLFF